These T cell receptor beta chains were read from a single sample in a study of shared clonotypes between healthy human individuals. Only in-frame clones appear in the TCRdb table, and some are missing; sequencing was by immunoSEQ multiplex PCR. The data hold millions of clones, with over 85% observed a single time. Sequenced input: naive CD4+ T cells sorted from blood. Source of these receptors: a man between 18 and 29 years old in good health. CDR3s include the opening cysteine and the closing phenylalanine or tryptophan. The D gene is left open where the match is weak. Size is omitted from some rows. Given values are once, few, many or a class for expanded clones.

V,size,J,D,DNA,CDR3
TRBV7-9,-,TRBJ1-2,-,TGTGCCAGCAGCCTAGTGGGGAGCGGCTATGGCTACACCTTC,CASSLVGSGYGYTF
TRBV10-3,-,TRBJ2-1,TRBD1,TGTGCCATCAGTGGCCTGACAGGGGGCGCCTACAATGAGCAGTTCTTC,CAISGLTGGAYNEQFF
TRBV29-1,-,TRBJ2-7,-,TGCAGCGTCCGCCCAGCGCAAAGCTCCTACGAGCAGTACTTC,CSVRPAQSSYEQYF
TRBV14,few,TRBJ1-6,-,TGTGCCAGCAGCCAAGTAGTGAGAAATTCACCCCTCCACTTT,CASSQVVRNSPLHF
TRBV7-9,-,TRBJ2-2,TRBD1,TGTGCCAGCAGCGCCGGACAGGGCCTTACCGGGGAGCTGTTTTTT,CASSAGQGLTGELFF
TRBV5-1,-,TRBJ2-1,TRBD1,TGCGCCAGCAGCTTGCGCCGGGACAGGGTCTCCTACAATGAGCAGTTCTTC,CASSLRRDRVSYNEQFF
TRBV18,once,TRBJ2-3,-,TGTGCCAGCTCACCGGGGCAGGCCACAGATACGCAGTATTTT,CASSPGQATDTQYF
TRBV9,few,TRBJ2-7,-,TGTGCCAGCAGCGTAGGTACAGCTCTCTACGAGCAGTACTTC,CASSVGTALYEQYF
TRBV15,-,TRBJ2-4,-,TGTGCCACCAGCAGTGCGGGGCTCCCCGGAGATATTCTAGCCAAAAACATTCAGTACTTC,CATSSAGLPGDILAKNIQYF
TRBV19,-,TRBJ2-7,-,TGTGCCAGTAGTTCACAACCCGACACCCTTTACGAGCAGTACTTC,CASSSQPDTLYEQYF
TRBV2,-,TRBJ1-6,-,TGTGCCAGCAGAGGGGGACCGCTCAATTCACCCCTCCACTTT,CASRGGPLNSPLHF
TRBV6-1,-,TRBJ2-7,-,TGTGCCAGCAGTGAGGTCAGGGGTTACGAGCAGTACTTC,CASSEVRGYEQYF
TRBV2,-,TRBJ1-2,-,TGTGCCAGCAGGAGGGACACCGCCGGAACCTTC,CASRRDTAGTF
TRBV4-2,-,TRBJ1-6,TRBD1,TGTGCCAGCAGCCAAAGGGATCAGGAGACAGGGCCTTCACCCCTCCACTTT,CASSQRDQETGPSPLHF
TRBV18,-,TRBJ1-2,-,TGTGCCAGCTCAGAGGGTTCTAACTATGGCTACACCTTC,CASSEGSNYGYTF
TRBV30,once,TRBJ1-2,-,TGTGCCTGGAGTCCAGAGAGGGACTATGGCTACACCTTC,CAWSPERDYGYTF
TRBV4-3,-,TRBJ1-1,-,TGCGCCAGCAGCCAAGAAATTGTGAACACTGAAGCTTTCTTT,CASSQEIVNTEAFF
TRBV7-9,-,TRBJ1-3,-,TGTGCCAGCAGCTTAGTTGGAGTGGTCTCTGGAAACACCATATATTTT,CASSLVGVVSGNTIYF
TRBV6-6,-,TRBJ2-2,-,TGTGCCAGCAGAACCCTCAGGGGTCCAACCGGGGAGCTGTTTTTT,CASRTLRGPTGELFF
TRBV25-1,-,TRBJ2-4,-,TGTGCCAGCAGTGAATACTATGGGAGACAAAACATTCAGTACTTC,CASSEYYGRQNIQYF
TRBV5-4,-,TRBJ1-2,-,TGTGCCAGCAGCCCAGGACTGTCTAACTATGGCTACACCTTC,CASSPGLSNYGYTF
TRBV5-5,-,TRBJ2-5,-,TGTGCCAGCAGCTTGAACCGGGTCGGGGGGACCCAGTACTTC,CASSLNRVGGTQYF
TRBV11-3,-,TRBJ2-1,-,TGTGCCAGCAGCTTAACGGAGGGGGAGACATATGAGCAGTTCTTC,CASSLTEGETYEQFF
TRBV6-4,-,TRBJ1-1,TRBD1,TGTGCCAGCAGAAGGGACAGAAAGAACACTGAAGCTTTCTTT,CASRRDRKNTEAFF
TRBV19,-,TRBJ2-7,-,TGTGCCAGTAGTAATCAGGGTTCCTACGAGCAGTACTTC,CASSNQGSYEQYF
TRBV5-1,-,TRBJ2-5,-,TGCGCCAGCAGCTTGAGAGGGCCGGTAGGAGAGACCCAGTACTTC,CASSLRGPVGETQYF
TRBV6-5,-,TRBJ1-2,-,TGTGCCACCTCTCAGAACTCCTATGGCTACACCTTC,CATSQNSYGYTF
TRBV6-5,-,TRBJ1-4,-,TGTGCCAGCAGCCGCGGCAGGGGAAGGGGTGAAAAACTGTTTTTT,CASSRGRGRGEKLFF
TRBV6-4,-,TRBJ2-7,TRBD1,TGTGCCAGCAGTGCTTCCCGGGACAGGGTTTCCTACGAGCAGTACTTC,CASSASRDRVSYEQYF
TRBV7-2,-,TRBJ2-1,TRBD2,TGTGCCAGCAGCGGTCCGGGACTAGCGGACAATGAGCAGTTCTTC,CASSGPGLADNEQFF
TRBV2,-,TRBJ2-3,-,TGTGCCAGCAGTGTATATGGTAGGGCCACAGATACGCAGTATTTT,CASSVYGRATDTQYF
TRBV6-1,-,TRBJ2-7,TRBD1,TGTGCCAGCAGTGAAGGAGGGACAGGGGCCAACGAGCAGTACTTC,CASSEGGTGANEQYF
TRBV29-1,-,TRBJ2-3,TRBD2,TGCAGCGTTGCTACCTCGCGGGAGACGCAGTATTTT,CSVATSRETQYF
TRBV6-5,-,TRBJ1-3,-,TGTGCCAGCAGTTACTCGATCTCCAAAGGGGGAAACACCATATATTTT,CASSYSISKGGNTIYF
TRBV18,-,TRBJ2-5,-,TGTGCCAGCTCACGGATTGAGACCCAGTACTTC,CASSRIETQYF
TRBV5-1,-,TRBJ2-7,-,TGCGCCAGCAGCTTTCTAGAAACATACGAGCAGTACTTC,CASSFLETYEQYF
TRBV7-9,-,TRBJ2-5,TRBD1,TGTGCCAGCAGCCGCCAGACAGGGATACAAGAGACCCAGTACTTC,CASSRQTGIQETQYF
TRBV10-2,-,TRBJ1-5,-,TGCGCCAGCAGTGCGGATAGCAATCAGCCCCAGCATTTT,CASSADSNQPQHF
TRBV5-4,-,TRBJ2-7,-,TGTGCCAGCAGCTTCGGGGGGACAGCCTTCTACGAGCAGTACTTC,CASSFGGTAFYEQYF
TRBV5-6,-,TRBJ2-1,TRBD2,TGTGCCAGCAGGGCCGGACTAGCGGGAGAAGACTACAATGAGCAGTTCTTC,CASRAGLAGEDYNEQFF